This is a list of T cell receptor beta chains from one sample in a study of cytomegalovirus exposure and HLA in healthy donors. Only in-frame clones appear in the TCRdb table, and some are missing; sequencing was by immunoSEQ multiplex PCR. The sample has 150,000 to 200,000 clones; approximately 86% are singletons. Material: PBMCs. Receptors originate from a young woman in good health and CMV-seronegative. The CDR3 runs from the conserved cysteine through the conserved F or W. D genes are given only for firm matches. For some rows the clone size is stated as once, few or many, or as a class when expanded; others skip it.

D | J | size | V | CDR3 | DNA
NA | TRBJ2-7 | NA | TRBV6-1 | CASSEWGRGLSYEQYF | TGTGCCAGCAGTGAATGGGGGCGGGGGCTCTCCTACGAGCAGTACTTC
NA | TRBJ1-1 | NA | TRBV11-2 | CASSSVRGGTEAFF | TGTGCCAGCAGCTCAGTACGCGGGGGGACTGAAGCTTTCTTT
NA | TRBJ2-5 | NA | TRBV4-1 | CASSQETGTHQETQYF | TGCGCCAGCAGCCAGGAAACTGGGACACACCAAGAGACCCAGTACTTC
NA | TRBJ2-7 | few | TRBV6-5 | CASKLGGEQYF | TGTGCCAGCAAGTTAGGGGGCGAGCAGTACTTC
TRBD1 | TRBJ1-2 | NA | TRBV5-6 | CASSLGPTGDGYTF | TGTGCCAGCAGCCTGGGCCCGACAGGGGATGGCTACACCTTC
NA | TRBJ1-1 | NA | TRBV29-1 | CSVRPGMNTEAFF | TGCAGCGTTCGACCAGGAATGAACACTGAAGCTTTCTTT
TRBD1 | TRBJ2-1 | NA | TRBV6-5 | CASSRDRGNNEQFF | TGTGCCAGCAGCCGCGACAGGGGGAACAATGAGCAGTTCTTC
NA | TRBJ1-2 | NA | TRBV6-1 | CASSQTPDSGYGYTF | TGTGCCAGCAGTCAAACCCCGGACAGTGGCTATGGCTACACCTTC
NA | TRBJ2-7 | NA | TRBV4-1 | CASSQEDRPYEQYF | TGCGCCAGCAGCCAAGAGGACAGACCCTACGAGCAGTACTTC
TRBD1 | TRBJ1-3 | NA | TRBV7-6 | CASSSLASGQVGGNTIYF | TGTGCCAGCAGCTCGCTCGCCTCGGGACAGGTGGGCGGAAACACCATATATTTT
TRBD2 | TRBJ2-1 | NA | TRBV25-1 | CASSPTSGRIYNEQFF | TGTGCCAGCAGCCCAACTAGCGGAAGGATCTACAATGAGCAGTTCTTC
TRBD1 | TRBJ1-4 | NA | TRBV5-1 | CASRQGTANEKLFF | TGCGCCAGCAGACAGGGGACAGCAAATGAAAAACTGTTTTTT
TRBD1 | TRBJ1-2 | NA | TRBV27 | CASSPDRGNYGYTF | TGTGCCAGCAGCCCTGACAGGGGCAACTATGGCTACACCTTC
TRBD1 | TRBJ2-1 | NA | TRBV9 | CASSVSDRVNEQFF | TGTGCCAGCAGCGTGTCCGACAGGGTCAATGAGCAGTTCTTC
NA | TRBJ1-1 | many | TRBV5-1 | CASSTQNTEAFF | TGCGCCAGCAGCACACAGAACACTGAAGCTTTCTTT
TRBD2 | TRBJ2-1 | NA | TRBV2 | CATELAGGITEQFF | TGTGCCACCGAACTAGCGGGGGGGATCACTGAGCAGTTCTTC
TRBD1 | TRBJ1-1 | NA | TRBV27 | CASGGLGQGKSEAFF | TGTGCCAGCGGGGGACTCGGACAGGGTAAGTCTGAAGCTTTCTTT